Below are 2 T cell receptor beta chains sequenced from a single sample in a study of chemoradiotherapy in HPV16-positive cancers. The assay was immunoSEQ multiplex PCR, and TCRdb's table has in-frame clones only and misses some. This sample has fewer than 10,000 clones, with approximately 77% found just once. This sample comprised tumor tissue, obtained from a patient who underwent chemoradiotherapy. These receptors were obtained from a human donor with HPV-associated anogenital cancer.

By share, this clone ranks as medium-sized. The chain combines TRBV5-4 with TRBJ2-7; D unresolved. From germline, CDR1 is SGHNT and CDR2 YYREEE (reference sequence). CDR3 length equals 15 residues. With 0 bases removed from V and 1 base from J, the gap between germline ends came to 11 bases. DNA of the CDR3: TGTGCCAGCAGCTTGGGGCGATCAGGATCCTACGAGCAGTACGTC. Translating it yields CASSLGRSGSYEQYV.

The rearrangement joins TRBV18 to TRBJ1-1, with D unresolved. Germline CDR1 reads KGHSH; CDR2 reads LQKENI. The CDR3 has 13 amino acids. The ends were cut back, 3 bases at V and 0 bases at J, with 5 bases in the middle. CDR3 sequence: CASSPYMNTEAFF. CDR3 DNA: TGTGCCAGCTCACCGTACATGAACACTGAAGCTTTCTTT.